This T cell receptor (beta chain) was retrieved from a study of CD8 T cells in Susac syndrome. Germline V gives CDR1 SGHRS, CDR2 YFSETQ. V lost 1 base, J lost 1 base, and 1 base stayed unmatched. The CDR3 runs 14 residues. TEMRA cells were FACS-enriched, and CD8+ and CD4+ T cells were isolated negatively. Random hexamers were used to reverse transcribe 0.5 to 1 ug of RNA. immunoSEQ multiplex PCR amplified TCR beta CDR3 across 54 Vbeta, 13 Jbeta. One entry per CDR3 protein, called by TCRdb with MiXCR from the immunoSEQ multiplex PCR reads. The profile covers some 130,000 distinct CDR3 sequences, with roughly 94% appearing a single time and 0.1% to 0.15% taken by the ten largest.

Material: CD4+ T cells from PBMCs. J is TRBJ2-5 and V is TRBV5-1; 7 positions match TRBD1. The source of this sequence is a human donor with multiple sclerosis. The CDR3 region has the DNA TGCGCCAGCAGCTTGTGGGACAGCCAAGAGACCCAGTACTTC. Its protein is CASSLWDSQETQYF.